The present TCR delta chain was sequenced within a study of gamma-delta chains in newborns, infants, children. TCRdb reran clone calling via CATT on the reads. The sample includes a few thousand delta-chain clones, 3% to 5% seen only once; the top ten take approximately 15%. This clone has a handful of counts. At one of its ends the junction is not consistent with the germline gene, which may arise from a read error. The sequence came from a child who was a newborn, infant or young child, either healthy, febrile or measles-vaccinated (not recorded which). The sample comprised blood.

DNA for the CDR3: TGTGCTCTTGGGGAGATGAAGTTACTGTTTAACACCGATAAACCCATCTTT. Its protein is CALGEMKLLFNTDKPIF. V usage is TRDV1 and J usage is TRDJ1; D remains ambiguous. The V gene's germline CDR1 is TSWWSYY and CDR2 QGS. CDR3 length: 17 amino acids.